This TCR beta chain was recorded in a study of post-analysis software for immune sequencing data. Findings of the study overall: With TRBV5-6, TRBV5-1 and TRBV20-1 included, a handful of TRBV segments were more frequent in patients than in controls.

V lost 9 bases and J 5 bases, leaving 20 bases between the germline ends. The CDR3 consists of 15 residues. With regard to this clonotype: As yet, its antigen is unknown.

Built from TCR beta cDNA, the libraries had unique molecular identifiers in them. TCRdb reanalysed the PCR reads using MiXCR and keeps one entry per CDR3 protein. This sample carries roughly 730,000 distinct CDR3 sequences, approximately 30% of them seen once, and the ten largest clones take roughly 0.54%. The source material was blood. The TCR comes from a girl under 18 with multiple sclerosis. The chain links TRBV12-3 or TRBV12-4 to TRBJ2-1; TRBD2 might be the D (6 bases). CDR3 in DNA: TGTGCCAGTGCGGGCGGGGCATATACCCACAATGAGCAGTTCTTC. Amino acids: CASAGGAYTHNEQFF.